This passage covers 17 T cell receptor beta chains from one sample sequenced in a study of T cell changes during pregnancy in multiple sclerosis. Using immunoSEQ multiplex PCR, the repertoire was profiled, and TCRdb retains in-frame clones only, with some absent. Of tens of thousands of clones listed, about 93% were seen once; the top ten hold approximately 0.39%. This sample comprised CD4+ T cells from peripheral blood mononuclear cells, obtained after pregnancy. The receptors originated from a female donor with multiple sclerosis, enrolled in a pregnancy study.

The V gene is TRBV7-3, the J gene TRBJ1-1, with 8 bases fitting TRBD1. The germline gives CDR1 SGHTA, CDR2 FQGTGA. V trimming: 5 bases; J trimming: 4 bases; junction bases outside the gene matches: 3. The CDR3 extends over 13 amino acids. The CDR3 loop reads CASSQGAPTEAFF. Here the CDR3 DNA reads TGTGCCAGCAGCCAGGGGGCTCCCACTGAAGCTTTCTTT.

The V gene is TRBV7-9, the J gene TRBJ2-1; 9 bases are shared with TRBD2. The V segment lost 5 bases and the J segment 4 bases; nucleotides outside the gene matches: 6. This CDR3 has 15 amino acids. Germline CDR1 is SEHNR and CDR2 is FQNEAQ (reference sequence). The CDR3 reads CASSHLAGQYNEQFF. The CDR3 DNA is TGTGCCAGCAGCCACCTAGCGGGACAGTACAATGAGCAGTTCTTC.

This chain uses TRBV7-2 with TRBJ2-2; no clear D gene. Per germline, CDR1 SGHTA and CDR2 FQGNSA. CDR3 length: 14 amino acids. V was clipped by 1 base and J by 4 bases, with 7 bases between them. CDR3 nucleotides: TGTGCCAGCAGCTTAGTTCACGGCACCGGGGAGCTGTTTTTT. Residues: CASSLVHGTGELFF.

This chain links TRBV30 with TRBJ2-2; perhaps TRBD2 as D (5 bases). The germline CDR1 and CDR2 sequences are GTSNPN and SVGIG (reference sequence). The V and J ends lost 5 bases and 12 bases respectively, with 28 bases between them. This CDR3 has 16 amino acids. The CDR3 sequence is CAWRPGARRIGSKLFF. The CDR3 DNA sequence: TGTGCCTGGCGCCCCGGTGCCCGACGGATAGGGAGCAAGCTGTTTTTT.

The CDR3: CASSLAAGVSYNEQFF. For the CDR3, the DNA is TGTGCCAGCAGCTTAGCGGCGGGAGTATCCTACAATGAGCAGTTCTTC. The chain carries TRBV7-9 and TRBJ2-1; TRBD2 agrees at 7 bases. J gave up 1 base and V 0 bases, and 3 bases lay outside the gene matches. The CDR3 covers 16 residues. The V gene's germline CDR1 is SEHNR and CDR2 FQNEAQ (reference sequence).

This sequence joins TRBV6-1 and TRBJ2-7, with TRBD2 as a possible D gene (5 bases). Germline CDR1 is MNHNS and CDR2 is SASEGT. CDR3 length: 13 amino acids. V lost 2 bases and J lost 4, with 9 bases in between. CDR3 loop: CASSESGTYEQYF. CDR3 nucleotides: TGTGCCAGCAGTGAAAGCGGAACTTACGAGCAGTACTTC.

V is TRBV20-1 and J is TRBJ2-5; D unclear. The V end lost 0 bases, the J end lost 6 bases, and 5 bases lay between the germline ends. The CDR3 spans 11 residues. Germline values: CDR1 DFQATT, CDR2 SNEGSKA (reference sequence). Here the CDR3 reads CSARDRKTQYF. CDR3 DNA: TGCAGTGCTAGAGACAGAAAGACCCAGTACTTC.

The rearrangement links TRBV11-2 to TRBJ2-3, with D possibly matching TRBD1 (6 bases). Germline V gene lookup returns CDR1 SGHAT and CDR2 FQNNGV. The V and J ends lost 1 base and 2 bases respectively, with 13 bases between them. The CDR3 is made up of 16 amino acids. CDR3 residues: CASSLGQQGSTDTQYF. The DNA of the CDR3 is TGTGCCAGCAGCTTAGGCCAACAGGGTTCCACAGATACGCAGTATTTT.

The gene calls are TRBV6-5 and TRBJ1-6, with 7 bases that match TRBD1. The germline CDR1 and CDR2 sequences are MNHEY and SVGAGI. The V segment lost 6 bases and the J segment 5 bases; nucleotides outside the gene matches: 7. The CDR3 consists of 15 residues. The CDR3 here is CASRRGQTHNSPLHF. The CDR3 DNA follows: TGTGCCAGCAGGAGGGGACAGACCCATAATTCACCCCTCCACTTT.

The chain is built from TRBV19 and TRBJ1-5; D is possibly TRBD1 (6 bases). CDR1 and CDR2 from the germline V gene are LNHDA and SQIVND (reference sequence). The CDR3 totals 16 residues. V was trimmed by 7 bases and J by 4 bases, leaving 20 bases between them. In DNA form, the CDR3 reads TGTGCCAGTACCCAAGGGGGACCGGCCGGTAATCAGCCCCAGCATTTT. It yields the protein CASTQGGPAGNQPQHF.

The V gene is TRBV4-3, the J gene TRBJ2-5, with unresolved D. CDR1 is LGHNA and CDR2 is YSLEER in the germline V gene. The CDR3 is 13 amino acids. Deletions cut 1 base from V and 7 bases from J, with 10 bases between. Written as DNA, the CDR3 is TGCGCCAGCAGCCAAGCCCCTTTGAGGACCCAGTACTTC. Residues: CASSQAPLRTQYF.

The chain has TRBV9 and TRBJ2-5; D is perhaps TRBD2 (5 bases). Trimming left V 2 bases short and J 8 bases short, with 19 bases between. Germline values: CDR1 SGDLS, CDR2 YYNGEE. This CDR3 has 15 residues. The CDR3 bases are TGTGCCAGCAGCGTGGACTCCGCATCAGCTCGTACCCAGTACTTC. As protein: CASSVDSASARTQYF.

The genes are TRBV6-6 and TRBJ1-2, with a tentative D call TRBD1 (6 bases). Germline V gene data show CDR1 as MNHNY and CDR2 as SVGAGI (reference sequence). This CDR3 has 15 amino acids. V was pared by 6 bases and J by 3 bases, with 17 bases between. The CDR3 reads CASRMLQGQDYGYTF. The CDR3 DNA follows: TGTGCCAGCAGGATGCTTCAGGGGCAGGACTATGGCTACACCTTC.

The chain couples TRBV29-1 to TRBJ1-1, with 7 bases matching TRBD1. The CDR3 consists of 12 residues. Germline loops: CDR1 SQVTM, CDR2 ANQGSEA. Unmatched junction bases numbered 5, after V lost 7 bases and J lost 3 bases. The CDR3 sequence is CSARQGDTEAFF. The CDR3 DNA reads as TGCAGCGCCAGACAGGGAGACACTGAAGCTTTCTTT.

This clone was observed a few times. V usage is TRBV5-4 and J usage is TRBJ2-7; D perhaps matches TRBD2 (6 bases). This CDR3 comprises 15 residues. The germline CDR1 and CDR2 sequences are SGHNT and YYREEE (reference sequence). The CDR3 DNA sequence: TGTGCTTGGGAGGTCAGCTCAAATACTTTTAACGAGCAGTACTTC. Its translation: CAWEVSSNTFNEQYF.

The CDR3 nucleotides are TGTGCCAGCAGTGCCCGGACAGTTACCTACGAGCAGTACTTC. As protein: CASSARTVTYEQYF. The chain is built from TRBV2 and TRBJ2-7; D is perhaps TRBD1 (6 bases). In germline, CDR1 is SNHLY, CDR2 FYNNEI. Between the trimmed V and J ends, which lost 4 bases and 2 bases, there was a span of 12 bases. This CDR3 has 14 amino acids.

The V gene is TRBV30, the J gene TRBJ1-5, with no clear D. The CDR3 consists of 13 residues. Per the germline V gene, CDR1 is GTSNPN and CDR2 is SVGIG (reference sequence). Trimming stripped 0 bases from V and 3 bases from J, with 6 bases between. This CDR3 reads CAWSVRYNQPQHF. CDR3 DNA: TGTGCCTGGAGTGTACGGTACAATCAGCCCCAGCATTTT.